Below are 30 T cell receptor beta chains sequenced from a single sample in a study of blood T cell repertoires in COVID-19 (dated by TCRdb to the early 2020s). Libraries were built with the immunoSEQ multiplex PCR assay. TCRdb took this table from immuneACCESS and kept in-frame rearrangements with V and J called. Such tables lack part of the clones; where checked against another copy, unresolved V genes explain under half of the gap, and the rest is unexplained. This sample has under 250,000 clones in its table, and 80% to 85% of those were observed once. The top ten hold approximately 5.1% of the sample. Sequenced material: peripheral blood. These receptors came from an older woman who had recovered from COVID-19.

This clone has ten or more counts. The chain couples TRBV5-5 to TRBJ1-5; D is undetermined. The CDR3 consists of 15 residues. Trimming left V 1 base short and J 2 bases short, with 10 bases between. CDR1 is SGHKS and CDR2 is YYEKEE in the germline V gene (reference sequence). The CDR3 reads CASSLIGFGNQPQHF. The CDR3 DNA reads as TGTGCCAGCAGCTTGATTGGCTTTGGCAATCAGCCCCAGCATTTT.

V usage is TRBV7-6 and J usage is TRBJ2-7, with D tentatively TRBD2 (5 bases). V was trimmed by 1 base and J by 5 bases, leaving 15 bases between them. The CDR3 extends over 15 amino acids. CDR1 is SGHVS, CDR2 FNYEAQ, per germline. The CDR3 nucleotides are TGTGCCAGCAGCTTAGAGGCCCCCCCCGGGGACGAGCAGTACTTC. It encodes CASSLEAPPGDEQYF.

This clone was seen more than once but under ten times. This chain connects TRBV6-2 or TRBV6-3 to TRBJ1-1; TRBD1 matches 11 bases. The CDR3 is made up of 14 amino acids. With V trimmed by 5 bases and J by 5 bases, 4 bases remained unmatched. CDR1 is MNHEY, CDR2 SVGEGT, per germline. The CDR3 DNA follows: TGTGCCAGCAGTCGCGGACAGGGGGCGACTGAAGCTTTCTTT. Residues: CASSRGQGATEAFF.

This clone showed up just once. Here the CDR3 reads CASSVATGGGTEAFF. In nucleotides, the CDR3 is TGTGCCAGCAGCGTAGCCACCGGGGGTGGCACTGAAGCTTTCTTT. This chain connects TRBV9 to TRBJ1-1, with D possibly TRBD1 on 5 matching bases. Germline-derived CDR1 and CDR2 are SGDLS and YYNGEE. The CDR3 covers 15 residues. The V end was cut by 0 bases, the J end by 4 bases, with 13 bases between.

The rearrangement joins TRBV19 to TRBJ1-5; a possible D gene is TRBD1 (5 bases). This CDR3 has 18 residues. V dropped 1 base and J dropped 0 bases, with 16 bases sitting between them. Germline-derived CDR1 and CDR2 are LNHDA and SQIVND (reference sequence). CDR3 region: CASSIGPGDLLSNQPQHF. DNA for the CDR3: TGTGCCAGTAGTATAGGTCCGGGGGACCTCCTTAGCAATCAGCCCCAGCATTTT. The whole variable domain, remainder taken from reference TRBV19 and TRBJ1-5, is DGGITQSPKYLFRKEGQNVTLSCEQNLNHDAMYWYRQDPGQGLRLIYYSQIVNDFQKGDIAEGYSVSREKKESFPLTVTSAQKNPTAFYLCASSIGPGDLLSNQPQHFGDGTRLSIL.

In its sample, this clone was seen a few times. This chain uses TRBV5-1 with TRBJ2-1, with 9 bases identical to TRBD2. The CDR3 extends over 13 amino acids. The V segment lost 5 bases and the J segment 6 bases; nucleotides outside the gene matches: 3. Germline V gene data show CDR1 as SGHRS and CDR2 as YFSETQ. CDR3 in amino acids: CASRLRGGNEQFF. Here the CDR3 DNA reads TGCGCCAGCAGGTTGCGGGGGGGCAATGAGCAGTTCTTC.

J is TRBJ1-4 and V is TRBV5-1; a weak D match, TRBD1 (5 bases). From germline, CDR1 is SGHRS and CDR2 YFSETQ. The V end was cut by 3 bases, the J end by 7 bases, with 13 bases between. The CDR3 runs to 14 residues. CDR3 DNA sequence: TGCGCCAGCAGCTCGACTGGGGGGAGTGAAAAACTGTTTTTT. Its protein product is CASSSTGGSEKLFF.

CDR3 nucleotides: TGTGCCAGCAGAGCGGGGAACAATGAGCAGTTCTTC. This gives the protein CASRAGNNEQFF. The rearrangement links TRBV11-2 to TRBJ2-1; 7 bases agree with TRBD2. Germline V lookup: CDR1 SGHAT, CDR2 FQNNGV. With 6 bases clipped from V and 5 bases from J, the junction kept 1 base outside the gene matches. The CDR3 is made up of 12 amino acids.

The chain has TRBV7-8 and TRBJ2-7, with a possible D match to TRBD1 (6 bases). Germline CDR1 reads SGHVS; CDR2 reads FQNEAQ. The CDR3 covers 13 residues. Trimming removed 1 base from V and 5 bases from J, with 9 bases in between. In DNA, the CDR3 is TGTGCCAGCAGCTTAGGCAGGGGCGACGAGCAGTACTTC. Translating gives CASSLGRGDEQYF.

J is TRBJ2-1 and V is TRBV7-2, with D possibly TRBD2 on 7 matching bases. The germline V and J ends were trimmed by 1 base and 4 bases, with 11 bases remaining between them. The length of the CDR3 is 15 residues. Germline V gives CDR1 SGHTA, CDR2 FQGNSA. The CDR3: CASSLGGGGYNEQFF. Written as DNA, the CDR3 is TGTGCCAGCAGCTTAGGAGGGGGGGGATACAATGAGCAGTTCTTC.

The rearrangement joins TRBV6-2 or TRBV6-3 to TRBJ2-3; maybe TRBD2 (5 bases). Per germline, CDR1 MNHEY and CDR2 SVGEGT. This CDR3 spans 15 amino acids. V lost 4 bases to trimming and J lost 4 bases, with 15 bases between them. The CDR3 is CASSSITRPADTQYF. The DNA for the CDR3 is TGTGCCAGCAGTTCCATCACTAGACCGGCAGATACGCAGTATTTT.

This clone came up once. The chain has TRBV6-2 or TRBV6-3 and TRBJ2-3; D remains unclear. The germline gives CDR1 MNHEY, CDR2 SVGEGT. V shed 0 bases and J shed 4 bases, with 5 bases lying between them. The CDR3 sequence is 13 residues long. The CDR3 nucleotides read TGTGCCAGCAGTTACTCGCGTCCAGATACGCAGTATTTT. Translating it yields CASSYSRPDTQYF.

The chain joins TRBV5-1 to TRBJ2-5, with 8 bases identical to TRBD1. Trimming removed 4 bases from V and 5 bases from J; junction bases left unmatched: 4. Germline V CDR1 and CDR2: SGHRS, YFSETQ. This CDR3 has 13 residues. The CDR3 sequence is CASSATGDETQYF. The CDR3 region has the DNA TGCGCCAGCAGCGCGACAGGGGACGAGACCCAGTACTTC.

In this sample, this clone turned up a few times. This CDR3 reads CASSLGGPLDTQYF. For the CDR3, the DNA is TGTGCCAGCAGCTTGGGGGGCCCTCTGGATACGCAGTATTTT. The V call is TRBV5-4, the J call TRBJ2-3; the D gene is possibly TRBD1 (5 bases). Trimming shortened V by 0 bases and J by 6 bases, and 11 bases separated the two germline ends. Germline CDR1 reads SGHNT; CDR2 reads YYREEE (reference sequence). This CDR3 spans 14 amino acids.

The rearrangement uses TRBV30 and TRBJ1-2; no clear D gene. In germline, CDR1 is GTSNPN, CDR2 SVGIG (reference sequence). This CDR3 has 13 amino acids. The V end was cut by 2 bases, the J end by 8 bases, with 15 bases between. The CDR3 nucleotides are TGTGCCTGGAGTACCGGACTTTCTGGAGGCTACACCTTC. Translated: CAWSTGLSGGYTF.

The chain is built from TRBV16 and TRBJ2-7; TRBD1 might be the D (6 bases). V was cut by 4 bases and J by 0 bases, with 13 bases left in between. The germline gives CDR1 KGHSY, CDR2 FQNENV. This CDR3 contains 15 residues. The CDR3 region is CASSPPPGASYEQYF. The CDR3 DNA reads TGTGCCAGCAGCCCCCCGCCAGGGGCCTCCTACGAGCAGTACTTC.

This clone was detected once. The rearrangement uses TRBV6-5 and TRBJ2-7; no firm D call. Germline lookup yields CDR1 MNHEY and CDR2 SVGAGI. CDR3 size: 13 residues. Trimming removed 8 bases at V and 7 bases at J, with 18 bases between. CDR3 sequence reads: CASAGMGLREQYF. CDR3 DNA: TGTGCCAGCGCCGGAATGGGCCTACGAGAGCAGTACTTC.

The chain couples TRBV7-9 to TRBJ1-2, with 11 bases aligning to TRBD1. The germline gives CDR1 SEHNR, CDR2 FQNEAQ (reference sequence). The junction had 5 bases not matched to a gene; V was cut back by 5 bases and J by 0 bases. The CDR3 length is 16 residues. CDR3 nucleotides: TGTGCCAGCAGCCGGGACAGGGGGACCTCTAACTATGGCTACACCTTC. It codes for CASSRDRGTSNYGYTF.

V usage is TRBV7-3 and J usage is TRBJ2-1, with a possible D match to TRBD2 (5 bases). V was trimmed by 4 bases and J by 2 bases, leaving 12 bases between them. The CDR3 sequence is 15 residues long. The germline gives CDR1 SGHTA, CDR2 FQGTGA. Written as DNA, the CDR3 is TGTGCCAGCAGCTCAAATCGGGGTACCTACAATGAGCAGTTCTTC. Its translation is CASSSNRGTYNEQFF.

The chain links TRBV6-1 to TRBJ1-5; 8 bases align to TRBD1. The germline V gene has CDR1 MNHNS and CDR2 SASEGT. V lost 0 bases, J lost 1 base, and 14 bases stayed unmatched. CDR3 size: 20 residues. Here the CDR3 reads CASSEALRRGHASSNQPQHF. In DNA, the CDR3 is TGTGCCAGCAGTGAAGCGCTTCGCAGGGGGCACGCCTCAAGCAATCAGCCCCAGCATTTT.

The chain couples TRBV28 to TRBJ2-7, with 12 bases that match TRBD1. From germline, CDR1 is MDHEN and CDR2 SYDVKM. The CDR3 is 15 amino acids. With V trimmed by 7 bases and J by 7 bases, 11 bases remained unmatched. The DNA of the CDR3 is TGTGCCAGCACCTCCGGTGGGACAGGGGGCTGGGAGCAGTACTTC. It is translated as CASTSGGTGGWEQYF.

V and J are TRBV4-2 and TRBJ1-6; 8 bases agree with TRBD1. CDR3 size: 17 residues. V shed 2 bases, J shed 5 bases, and the junction held 8 bases outside the gene matches. The germline V gene has CDR1 LGHNA and CDR2 YNFKEQ. In nucleotides, the CDR3 is TGTGCCAGCAGCCAAACAAAAACGGGACAGGATAATTCACCCCTCCACTTT. Protein sequence: CASSQTKTGQDNSPLHF.

A single count supports this clone. The rearrangement links TRBV5-8 to TRBJ2-3, with 7 bases that match TRBD1. Germline V gene sequence: CDR1 SGHTS, CDR2 YDEGEE. This CDR3 has 15 amino acids. V gave up 0 bases and J gave up 3 bases; unmatched junction bases: 4. The CDR3: CASSLEGAQTDTQYF. Here the CDR3 DNA reads TGTGCCAGCAGCTTGGAGGGGGCGCAAACAGATACGCAGTATTTT.

This rearrangement joins TRBV29-1 to TRBJ1-1, with D maybe TRBD1 (5 bases). The CDR3 totals 11 residues. Trimming removed 3 bases at V and 8 bases at J, with 10 bases between. Germline lookup yields CDR1 SQVTM and CDR2 ANQGSEA. CDR3 DNA: TGCAGCGTTGAGAGAAACAGGGAAGCTTTCTTT. Its translation is CSVERNREAFF.

This chain links TRBV5-1 with TRBJ1-4; 7 bases agree with TRBD1. Unmatched junction bases numbered 5, after V lost 1 base and J lost 8 bases. CDR1 and CDR2 (germline): SGHRS, YFSETQ. The CDR3 runs to 14 residues. The CDR3 here is CASSLTGEEEKLFF. The CDR3 DNA sequence: TGCGCCAGCAGCTTGACAGGGGAAGAAGAAAAACTGTTTTTT. The full variable domain, in which reference TRBV5-1 and TRBJ1-4 provide the parts outside the CDR3, is KAGVTQTPRYLIKTRGQQVTLSCSPISGHRSVSWYQQTPGQGLQFLFEYFSETQRNKGNFPGRFSGRQFSNSRSEMNVSTLELGDSALYLCASSLTGEEEKLFFGSGTQLSVL.

This chain connects TRBV5-1 to TRBJ2-1; 9 nucleotides match TRBD1. V gave up 4 bases and J gave up 6 bases; unmatched junction bases: 5. CDR1 is SGHRS, CDR2 YFSETQ, per germline. The length of the CDR3 is 14 residues. The CDR3 is CASSTGQGPNEQFF. CDR3 nucleotides: TGCGCCAGCAGCACCGGACAGGGGCCCAATGAGCAGTTCTTC.

The CDR3 protein is CASRPMLAESYNEQFF. The CDR3 DNA is TGTGCCAGCAGGCCGATGCTAGCGGAGTCCTACAATGAGCAGTTCTTC. The chain recombines TRBV27 with TRBJ2-1; 7 nucleotides agree with TRBD2. Germline CDR1 is MNHEY and CDR2 is SMNVEV (reference sequence). After removal of 6 bases from V and 1 base from J, the junction contained 9 bases not matched to a gene. CDR3 length: 16 residues.

The chain has TRBV7-3 and TRBJ2-6; 7 bases line up with TRBD1. Germline CDR1 SGHTA, CDR2 FQGTGA. The CDR3 spans 17 residues. V was clipped by 2 bases and J by 2 bases; unmatched bases: 6. The chain's CDR3 is CASSLLNTGAGANVLTF. CDR3 DNA: TGTGCCAGCAGCTTATTAAACACAGGGGCTGGGGCCAACGTCCTGACTTTC.

This clone was observed once. This rearrangement joins TRBV30 to TRBJ1-5; no definite D call. This CDR3 contains 13 residues. The V end lost 0 bases, the J end lost 4 bases, and 7 bases lay between the germline ends. The germline CDR1 and CDR2 sequences are GTSNPN and SVGIG (reference sequence). The CDR3 here is CAWSVRRNQPQHF. The CDR3 bases are TGTGCCTGGAGTGTACGCAGGAATCAGCCCCAGCATTTT.

The chain is built from TRBV10-3 and TRBJ1-2; possibly TRBD1 for D (6 bases). V was pared by 6 bases and J by 2 bases, with 10 bases between. The CDR3 sequence is 13 residues long. The germline V gene encodes CDR1 ENHRY and CDR2 SYGVKD. The CDR3 nucleotides read TGTGCCATCAGCCGCGGACAGAACTATGGCTACACCTTC. Its protein is CAISRGQNYGYTF.